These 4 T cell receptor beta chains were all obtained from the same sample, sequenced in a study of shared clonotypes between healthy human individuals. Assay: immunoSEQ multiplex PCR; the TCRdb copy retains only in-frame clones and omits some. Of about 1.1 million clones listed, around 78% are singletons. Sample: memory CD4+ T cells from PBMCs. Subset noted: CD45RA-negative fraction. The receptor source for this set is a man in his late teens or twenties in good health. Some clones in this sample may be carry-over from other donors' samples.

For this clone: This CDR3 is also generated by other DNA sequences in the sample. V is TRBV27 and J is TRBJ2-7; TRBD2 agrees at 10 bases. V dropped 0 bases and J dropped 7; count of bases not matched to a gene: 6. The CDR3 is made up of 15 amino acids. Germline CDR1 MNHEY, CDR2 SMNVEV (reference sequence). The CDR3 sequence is CASSLSWLAGVEQYF. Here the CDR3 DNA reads TGTGCCAGCAGTTTATCGTGGCTAGCGGGAGTAGAGCAGTACTTC.

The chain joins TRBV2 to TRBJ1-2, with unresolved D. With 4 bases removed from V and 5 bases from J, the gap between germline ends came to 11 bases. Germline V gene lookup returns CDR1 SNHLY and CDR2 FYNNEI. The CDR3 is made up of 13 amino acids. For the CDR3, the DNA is TGTGCCAGCAGTGGTCCGGGATTGTATGGCTACACCTTC. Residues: CASSGPGLYGYTF.

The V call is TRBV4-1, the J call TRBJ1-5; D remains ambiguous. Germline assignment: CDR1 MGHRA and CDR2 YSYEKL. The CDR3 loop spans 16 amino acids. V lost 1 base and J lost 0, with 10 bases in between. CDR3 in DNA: TGCGCCAGCAGCCAAGTGACGGGGTATAGCAATCAGCCCCAGCATTTT. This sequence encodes CASSQVTGYSNQPQHF.

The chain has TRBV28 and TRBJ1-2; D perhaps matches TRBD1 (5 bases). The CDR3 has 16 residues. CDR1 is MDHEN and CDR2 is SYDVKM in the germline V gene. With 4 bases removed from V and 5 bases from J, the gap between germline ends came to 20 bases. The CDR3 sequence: CASSWGKGRGEYGYTF. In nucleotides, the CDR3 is TGTGCCAGCAGTTGGGGTAAAGGGCGAGGGGAATATGGCTACACCTTC.